This T cell receptor (beta chain) is drawn from a study of CD8 T cells in ankylosing spondylitis. Study-wide results and limits: There was reportedly significant enrichment of clones that were disease-linked in matched ankylosing spondylitis synovial fluid. Earlier literature documents some of the motif variants in reactive arthritis synovial fluid and blood. What seemed typical of ankylosing spondylitis blood was a TCR beta motif built from several highly homologous variants. Clones that were linked to disease were CD8+ and were relatively rare in peripheral blood.

Construction of TCR beta libraries was performed using quantitative 5'-RACE with molecular barcodes. MiXCR, run by TCRdb on the 5' RACE reads, gives a single entry per CDR3 protein. This sample has about 210,000 distinct CDR3 sequences, with 6% to 8% found just once. There are many counts of this clonotype. Its antigen is currently unknown. This receptor was obtained from a male donor with ankylosing spondylitis. Input material: blood, either unsorted or a sorted T cell fraction (not recorded which).

In DNA, the CDR3 is TGTGCCAGCAGCTACGATTCCACTGAAGCTTTCTTT. Translation: CASSYDSTEAFF. The chain recombines TRBV7-3 with TRBJ1-1; no firm D call. V shed 4 bases and J shed 4 bases, with 7 bases lying between them. The CDR3 contains 12 residues. Per the germline V gene, CDR1 is SGHTA and CDR2 is FQGTGA.